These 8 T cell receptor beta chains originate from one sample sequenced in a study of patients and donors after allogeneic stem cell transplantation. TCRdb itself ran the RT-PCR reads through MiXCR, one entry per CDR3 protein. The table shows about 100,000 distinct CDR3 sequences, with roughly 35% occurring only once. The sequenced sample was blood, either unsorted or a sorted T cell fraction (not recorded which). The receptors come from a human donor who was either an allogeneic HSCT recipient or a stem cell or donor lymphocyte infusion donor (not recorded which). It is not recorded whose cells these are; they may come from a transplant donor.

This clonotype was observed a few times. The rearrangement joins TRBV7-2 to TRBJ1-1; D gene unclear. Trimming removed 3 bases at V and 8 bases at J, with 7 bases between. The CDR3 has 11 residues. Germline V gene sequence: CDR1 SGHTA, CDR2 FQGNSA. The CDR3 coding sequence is TGTGCCAGCAGCTTTTCCCGGGAAGCTTTCTTT. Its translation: CASSFSREAFF.

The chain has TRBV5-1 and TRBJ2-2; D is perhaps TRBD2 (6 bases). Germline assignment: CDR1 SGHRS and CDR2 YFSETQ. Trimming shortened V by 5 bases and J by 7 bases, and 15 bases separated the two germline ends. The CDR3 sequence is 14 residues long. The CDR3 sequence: CASREGLDGGELFF. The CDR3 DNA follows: TGCGCCAGCAGGGAGGGCCTTGATGGCGGGGAGCTGTTTTTT.

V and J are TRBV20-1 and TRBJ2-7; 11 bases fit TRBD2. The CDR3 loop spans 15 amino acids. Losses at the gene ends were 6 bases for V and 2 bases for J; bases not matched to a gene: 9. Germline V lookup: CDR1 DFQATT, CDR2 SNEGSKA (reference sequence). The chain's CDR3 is CSATPGTSGTYEQYF. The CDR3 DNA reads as TGCAGTGCAACCCCTGGGACTAGCGGAACCTACGAGCAGTACTTC.

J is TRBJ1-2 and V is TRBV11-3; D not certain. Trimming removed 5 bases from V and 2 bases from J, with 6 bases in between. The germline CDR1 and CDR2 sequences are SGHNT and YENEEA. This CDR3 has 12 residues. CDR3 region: CASSQTNYGYTF. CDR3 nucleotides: TGTGCCAGCAGCCAGACAAACTATGGCTACACCTTC.

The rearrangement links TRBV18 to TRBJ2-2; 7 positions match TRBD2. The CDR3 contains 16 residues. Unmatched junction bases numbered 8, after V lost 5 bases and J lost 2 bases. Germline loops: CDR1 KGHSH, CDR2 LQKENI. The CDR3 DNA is TGTGCCAGCTCATCCTCGGGAGGACGAAACACCGGGGAGCTGTTTTTT. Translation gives CASSSSGGRNTGELFF.

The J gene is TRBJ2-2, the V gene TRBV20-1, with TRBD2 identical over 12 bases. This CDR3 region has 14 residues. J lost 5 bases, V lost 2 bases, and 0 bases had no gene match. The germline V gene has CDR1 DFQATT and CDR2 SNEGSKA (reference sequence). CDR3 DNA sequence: TGCAGTGCTAGACTAGCGGGAGGGACCGGGGAGCTGTTTTTT. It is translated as CSARLAGGTGELFF.

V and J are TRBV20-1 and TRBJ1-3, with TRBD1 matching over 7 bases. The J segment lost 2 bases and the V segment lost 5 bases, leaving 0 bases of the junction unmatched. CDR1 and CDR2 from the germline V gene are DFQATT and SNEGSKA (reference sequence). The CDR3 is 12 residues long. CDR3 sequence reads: CSAQGAGNTIYF. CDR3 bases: TGCAGTGCTCAGGGGGCTGGAAACACCATATATTTT.

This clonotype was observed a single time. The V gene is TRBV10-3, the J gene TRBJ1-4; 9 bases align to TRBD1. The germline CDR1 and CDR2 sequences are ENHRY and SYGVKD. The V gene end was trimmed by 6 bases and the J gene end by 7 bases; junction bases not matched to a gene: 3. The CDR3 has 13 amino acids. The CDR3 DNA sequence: TGTGCCATCAGAGGGACAGGGAGTGAAAAACTGTTTTTT. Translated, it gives CAIRGTGSEKLFF.